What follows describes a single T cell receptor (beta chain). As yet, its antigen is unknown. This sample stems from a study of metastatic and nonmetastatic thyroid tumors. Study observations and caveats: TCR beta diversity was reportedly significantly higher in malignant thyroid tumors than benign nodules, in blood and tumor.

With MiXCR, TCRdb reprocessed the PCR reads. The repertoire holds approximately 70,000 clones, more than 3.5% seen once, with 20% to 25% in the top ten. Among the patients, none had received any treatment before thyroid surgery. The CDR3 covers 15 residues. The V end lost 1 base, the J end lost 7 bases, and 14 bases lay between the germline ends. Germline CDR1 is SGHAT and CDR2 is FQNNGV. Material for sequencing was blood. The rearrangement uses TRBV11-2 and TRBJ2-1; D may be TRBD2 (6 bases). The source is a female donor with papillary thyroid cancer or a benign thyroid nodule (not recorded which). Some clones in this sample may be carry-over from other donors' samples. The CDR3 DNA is TGTGCCAGCAGCTTAGTCTTAGCGGAAAGGAATGAGCAGTTCTTC. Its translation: CASSLVLAERNEQFF.